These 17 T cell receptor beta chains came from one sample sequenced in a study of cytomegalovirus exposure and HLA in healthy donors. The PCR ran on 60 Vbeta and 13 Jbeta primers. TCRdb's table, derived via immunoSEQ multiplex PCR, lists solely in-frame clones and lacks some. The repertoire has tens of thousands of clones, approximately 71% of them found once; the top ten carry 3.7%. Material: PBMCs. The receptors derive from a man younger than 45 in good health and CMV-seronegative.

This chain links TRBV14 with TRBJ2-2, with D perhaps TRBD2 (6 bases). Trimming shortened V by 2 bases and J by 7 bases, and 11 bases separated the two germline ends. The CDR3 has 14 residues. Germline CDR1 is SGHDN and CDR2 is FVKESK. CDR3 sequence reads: CASSQMGEDGELFF. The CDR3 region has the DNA TGTGCCAGCAGCCAAATGGGGGAGGACGGGGAGCTGTTTTTT.

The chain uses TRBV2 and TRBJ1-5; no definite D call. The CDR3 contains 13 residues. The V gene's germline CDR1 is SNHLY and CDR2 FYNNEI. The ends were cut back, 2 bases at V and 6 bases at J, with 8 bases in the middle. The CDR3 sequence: CASSEMPGQPQHF. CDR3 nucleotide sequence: TGTGCCAGCAGTGAAATGCCGGGTCAGCCCCAGCATTTT.

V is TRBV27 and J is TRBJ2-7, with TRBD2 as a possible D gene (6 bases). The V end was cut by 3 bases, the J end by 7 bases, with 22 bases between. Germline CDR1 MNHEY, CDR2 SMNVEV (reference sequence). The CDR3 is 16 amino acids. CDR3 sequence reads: CASSLLYAGSQREQYF. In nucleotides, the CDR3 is TGTGCCAGCAGTTTGCTCTACGCGGGATCCCAAAGGGAGCAGTACTTC.

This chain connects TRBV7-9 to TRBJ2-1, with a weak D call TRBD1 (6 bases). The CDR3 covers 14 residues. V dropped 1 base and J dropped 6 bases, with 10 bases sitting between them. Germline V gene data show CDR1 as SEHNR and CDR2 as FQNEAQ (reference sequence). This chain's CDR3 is CASSLGTVSNEQFF. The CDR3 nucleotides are TGTGCCAGCAGCTTAGGGACAGTGAGCAATGAGCAGTTCTTC.

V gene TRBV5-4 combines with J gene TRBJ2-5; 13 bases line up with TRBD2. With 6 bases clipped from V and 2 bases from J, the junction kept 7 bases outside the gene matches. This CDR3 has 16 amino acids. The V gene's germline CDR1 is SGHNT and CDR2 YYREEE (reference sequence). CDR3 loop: CASTIRTSGGQETQYF. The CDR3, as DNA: TGTGCCAGCACCATCAGGACTAGCGGGGGACAAGAGACCCAGTACTTC.

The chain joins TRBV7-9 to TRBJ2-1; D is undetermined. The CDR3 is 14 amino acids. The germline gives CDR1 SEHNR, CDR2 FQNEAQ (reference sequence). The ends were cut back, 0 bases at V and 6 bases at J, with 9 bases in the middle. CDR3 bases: TGTGCCAGCAGCTTAGCCGTTGCGGTCAATGAGCAGTTCTTC. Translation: CASSLAVAVNEQFF.

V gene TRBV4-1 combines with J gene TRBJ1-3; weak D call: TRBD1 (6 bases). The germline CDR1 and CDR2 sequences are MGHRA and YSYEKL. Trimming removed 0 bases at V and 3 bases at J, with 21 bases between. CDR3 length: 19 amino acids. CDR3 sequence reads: CASSQDYTQGRLGGNTIYF. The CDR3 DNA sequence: TGCGCCAGCAGCCAAGACTACACACAGGGCCGCTTAGGTGGAAACACCATATATTTT.

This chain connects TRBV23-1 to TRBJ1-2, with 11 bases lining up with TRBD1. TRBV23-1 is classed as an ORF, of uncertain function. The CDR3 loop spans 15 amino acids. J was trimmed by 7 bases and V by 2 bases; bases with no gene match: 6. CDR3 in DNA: TGCGCCAGCAGTCAACGGACAGGGGGCGTTCCTGGCTACACCTTC. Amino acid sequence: CASSQRTGGVPGYTF.

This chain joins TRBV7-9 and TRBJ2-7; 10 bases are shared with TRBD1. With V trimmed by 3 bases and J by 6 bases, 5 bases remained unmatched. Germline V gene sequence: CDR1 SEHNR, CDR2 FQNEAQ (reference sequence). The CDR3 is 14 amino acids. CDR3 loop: CASSFGQGGSEQYF. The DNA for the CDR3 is TGTGCCAGCAGCTTTGGACAGGGGGGGTCCGAGCAGTACTTC.

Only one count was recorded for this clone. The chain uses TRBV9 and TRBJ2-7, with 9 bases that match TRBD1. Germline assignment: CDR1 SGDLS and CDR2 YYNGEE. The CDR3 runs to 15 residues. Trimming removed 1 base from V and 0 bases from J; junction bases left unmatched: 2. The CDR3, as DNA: TGTGCCAGCAGCGTATCGACAGGGGGCTCCTACGAGCAGTACTTC. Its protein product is CASSVSTGGSYEQYF.

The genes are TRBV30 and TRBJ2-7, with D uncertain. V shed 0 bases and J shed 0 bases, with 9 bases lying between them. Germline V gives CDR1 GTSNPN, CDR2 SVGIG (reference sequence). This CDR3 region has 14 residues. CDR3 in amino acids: CAWSVQSDSYEQYF. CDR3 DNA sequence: TGTGCCTGGAGTGTACAGAGTGACTCCTACGAGCAGTACTTC.

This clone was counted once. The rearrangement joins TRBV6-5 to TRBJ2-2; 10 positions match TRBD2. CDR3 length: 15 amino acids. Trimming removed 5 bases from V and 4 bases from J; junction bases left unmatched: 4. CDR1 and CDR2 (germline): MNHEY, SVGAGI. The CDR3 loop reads CASSIAGGSTGELFF. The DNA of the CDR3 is TGTGCCAGCAGTATAGCGGGGGGTAGCACCGGGGAGCTGTTTTTT.

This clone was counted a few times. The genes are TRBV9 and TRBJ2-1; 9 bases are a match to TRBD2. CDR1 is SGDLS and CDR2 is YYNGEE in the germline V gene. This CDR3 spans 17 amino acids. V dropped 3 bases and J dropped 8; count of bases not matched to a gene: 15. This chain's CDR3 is CASSEPEGTSRTDEQFF. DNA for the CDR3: TGTGCCAGCAGCGAACCAGAGGGGACTAGCCGGACGGATGAGCAGTTCTTC.

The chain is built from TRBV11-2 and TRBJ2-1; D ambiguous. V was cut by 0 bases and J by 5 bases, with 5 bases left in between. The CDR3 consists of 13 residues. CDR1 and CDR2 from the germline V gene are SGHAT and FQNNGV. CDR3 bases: TGTGCCAGCAGCTTAGAACTTAACAATGAGCAGTTCTTC. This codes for CASSLELNNEQFF. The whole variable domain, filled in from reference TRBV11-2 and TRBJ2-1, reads EAGVAQSPRYKIIEKRQSVAFWCNPISGHATLYWYQQILGQGPKLLIQFQNNGVVDDSQLPKDRFSAERLKGVDSTLKIQPAKLEDSAVYLCASSLELNNEQFFGPGTRLTVL.

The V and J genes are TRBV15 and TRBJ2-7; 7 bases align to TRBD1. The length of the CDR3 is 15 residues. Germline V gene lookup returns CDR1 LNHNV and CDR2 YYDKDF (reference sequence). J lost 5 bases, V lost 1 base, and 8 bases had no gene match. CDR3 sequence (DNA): TGTGCCACCAGCAGAGGACAGGGACCGTCGGACGAGCAGTACTTC. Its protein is CATSRGQGPSDEQYF.

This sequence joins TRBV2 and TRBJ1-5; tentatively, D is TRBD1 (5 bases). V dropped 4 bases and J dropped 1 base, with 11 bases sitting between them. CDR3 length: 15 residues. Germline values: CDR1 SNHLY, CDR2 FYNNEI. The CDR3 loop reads CASSGQSLSNQPQHF. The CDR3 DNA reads TGTGCCAGCAGTGGACAGTCGCTAAGCAATCAGCCCCAGCATTTT.

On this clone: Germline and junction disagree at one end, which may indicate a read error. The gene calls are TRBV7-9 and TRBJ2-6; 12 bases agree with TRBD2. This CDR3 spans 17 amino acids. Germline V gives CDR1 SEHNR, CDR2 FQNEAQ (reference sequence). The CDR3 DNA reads TGTTCCAGCAGACTAGCGGGAGCCGGCTCTGGGGCCAACGTCCTGACTTTC. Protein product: CSSRLAGAGSGANVLTF.